These T cell receptor beta chains were read from a single sample in a study of shared clonotypes between healthy human individuals. The repertoire was sequenced with immunoSEQ multiplex PCR; TCRdb's copy has only in-frame clones and lacks some. In the table there are fewer than 400,000 clones, roughly 70% of which are singletons. The sequencing input was memory CD4+ T cells sorted from blood. The receptors come from a man aged 25-45 years in good health. The CDR3 runs from the conserved cysteine through the conserved F or W. A D gene is named only where the DNA matches it firmly. Only some rows state a clone size, as once, few, many or a class for expanded clones.

D: NA
J: TRBJ2-1
V: TRBV2
size: NA
DNA: TGTGCCAGCAGAACCACAGGGAATGAGCAGTTCTTC
CDR3: CASRTTGNEQFF

D: NA
J: TRBJ2-2
V: TRBV28
size: NA
DNA: TGTGCCAGCAATCCTCCCGGGACCAACACCGGGGAGCTGTTTTTT
CDR3: CASNPPGTNTGELFF

D: NA
J: TRBJ2-5
V: TRBV15
size: NA
DNA: TGTGCCACCAGCAGACCCCAAGAGACCCAGTACTTC
CDR3: CATSRPQETQYF

D: TRBD2
J: TRBJ2-7
V: TRBV9
size: few
DNA: TGTGCCAGCAGCGTGGGACTAGCGGGAGAGTCCTACGAGCAGTACTTC
CDR3: CASSVGLAGESYEQYF

D: NA
J: TRBJ2-1
V: TRBV18
size: NA
DNA: TGTGCCAGCTCACCTTTCGGGACCTTATACAATGAGCAGTTCTTC
CDR3: CASSPFGTLYNEQFF

D: TRBD2
J: TRBJ2-5
V: TRBV14
size: NA
DNA: TGTGCCAGCAGCCAAGTACTAGCGGGAGTTGAGACCCAGTACTTC
CDR3: CASSQVLAGVETQYF

D: TRBD1
J: TRBJ2-7
V: TRBV5-3
size: few
DNA: TGTGCCAGAAGCTGGGACAGAGAGGGCTACGAGCAGTACTTC
CDR3: CARSWDREGYEQYF

D: TRBD1
J: TRBJ2-1
V: TRBV5-8
size: NA
DNA: TGTGCCAGCGGAAACCGGGACAGGCAGTTCAATGAGCAGTTCTTC
CDR3: CASGNRDRQFNEQFF

D: TRBD2
J: TRBJ2-7
V: TRBV28
size: NA
DNA: TGTGCCAGCAGTTTACTACTAGCGGGATACGAGCAGTACTTC
CDR3: CASSLLLAGYEQYF

D: NA
J: TRBJ2-1
V: TRBV19
size: NA
DNA: TGTGCCAGTAGTATAGCAAGCTCCTACAATGAGCAGTTCTTC
CDR3: CASSIASSYNEQFF

D: NA
J: TRBJ1-1
V: TRBV18
size: NA
DNA: TGTGCCAGCTCACCTCAGGCGGGGGTGAGGACTGAAGCTTTCTTT
CDR3: CASSPQAGVRTEAFF

D: NA
J: TRBJ2-1
V: TRBV6-1
size: NA
DNA: TGTGCCAGCAGCCCCGGGACAACCTACAATGAGCAGTTCTTC
CDR3: CASSPGTTYNEQFF

D: TRBD1
J: TRBJ2-5
V: TRBV18
size: NA
DNA: TGTGCCAGCTCGAATCAGGGGGAGAAGACCCAGTACTTC
CDR3: CASSNQGEKTQYF

D: NA
J: TRBJ2-5
V: TRBV5-1
size: once
DNA: TGCGCCAGCAGCTTGGCGGGAGTAGAGACCCAGTACTTC
CDR3: CASSLAGVETQYF

D: TRBD2
J: TRBJ2-2
V: TRBV7-9
size: NA
DNA: TGTGCCAGCAGCCCCGTGAGCGGGAGGGCCGGAACCGGGGAGCTGTTTTTT
CDR3: CASSPVSGRAGTGELFF

D: NA
J: TRBJ1-2
V: TRBV5-1
size: NA
DNA: TGCGCCAGCAGCTTGGTACCCCAGGAGCCCTATGGCTACACCTTC
CDR3: CASSLVPQEPYGYTF

D: NA
J: TRBJ1-1
V: TRBV5-4
size: NA
DNA: TGTGCCAGCAGGGGACAAGTGAACACTGAAGCTTTCTTT
CDR3: CASRGQVNTEAFF

D: TRBD2
J: TRBJ2-7
V: TRBV7-6
size: NA
DNA: TGTGCCAGCAGCTTTGGATCCGGGACTAGCGTCCACGAGCAGTACTTC
CDR3: CASSFGSGTSVHEQYF

D: NA
J: TRBJ1-1
V: TRBV29-1
size: NA
DNA: TGCAGCGTTGAATCAGGGTCGCGCACTGAAGCTTTCTTT
CDR3: CSVESGSRTEAFF

D: NA
J: TRBJ2-3
V: TRBV5-1
size: NA
DNA: TGCGCCAGCAGCTTATCGGGATACCCGATTGATACGCAGTATTTT
CDR3: CASSLSGYPIDTQYF

D: NA
J: TRBJ1-1
V: TRBV7-9
size: few
DNA: TGTGCCAGCAGCCGGGGTCTCATGAACACTGAAGCTTTCTTT
CDR3: CASSRGLMNTEAFF

D: NA
J: TRBJ2-3
V: TRBV6-5
size: NA
DNA: TGTGCCAGCAGTTACTCGAGACGGAGTTACACAGATACGCAGTATTTT
CDR3: CASSYSRRSYTDTQYF

D: TRBD2
J: TRBJ2-3
V: TRBV18
size: once
DNA: TGTGCCAGCTCACCACTTCCAGCGGGGACCACAGATACGCAGTATTTT
CDR3: CASSPLPAGTTDTQYF

D: NA
J: TRBJ2-3
V: TRBV12-5
size: NA
DNA: TGTGCTAGTGGACAGGGACCCACAGATACGCAGTATTTT
CDR3: CASGQGPTDTQYF